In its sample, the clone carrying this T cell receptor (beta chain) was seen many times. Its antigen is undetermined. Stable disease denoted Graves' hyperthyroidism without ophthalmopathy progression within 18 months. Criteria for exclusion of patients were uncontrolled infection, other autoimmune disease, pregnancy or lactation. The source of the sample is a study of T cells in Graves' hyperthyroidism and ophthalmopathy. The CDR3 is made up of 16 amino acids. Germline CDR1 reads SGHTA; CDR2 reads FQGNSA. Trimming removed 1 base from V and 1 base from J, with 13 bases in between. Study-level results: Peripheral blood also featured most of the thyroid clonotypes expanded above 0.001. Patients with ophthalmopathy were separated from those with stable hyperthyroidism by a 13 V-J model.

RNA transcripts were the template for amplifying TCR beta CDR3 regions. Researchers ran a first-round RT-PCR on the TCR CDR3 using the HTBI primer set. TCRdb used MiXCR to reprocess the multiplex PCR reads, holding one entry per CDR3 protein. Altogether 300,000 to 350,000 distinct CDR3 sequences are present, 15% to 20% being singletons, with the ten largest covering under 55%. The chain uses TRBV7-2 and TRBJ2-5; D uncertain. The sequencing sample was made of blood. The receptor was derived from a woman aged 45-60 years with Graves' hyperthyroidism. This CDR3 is CASSLEAWQLQETQYF. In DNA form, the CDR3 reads TGTGCCAGCAGCTTAGAGGCATGGCAACTCCAAGAGACCCAGTACTTC.